The 30 T cell receptor beta chains below all came from one sample that was sequenced in a study of T cell responses to AZD1222 COVID-19 vaccine. TCRdb's copy holds only in-frame clones and misses some; the assay was immunoSEQ multiplex PCR. The table shows about 180,000 clones, with 90% to 95% occurring only once. This sample comprised peripheral blood, obtained 28 days after the second AZD1222 dose. The receptors stem from an adult who received the AZD1222 COVID-19 vaccine.

This clone was detected only once. The chain joins TRBV7-3 to TRBJ2-1; TRBD2 matches at 14 bases. Losses at the gene ends were 5 bases for V and 1 base for J; bases not matched to a gene: 10. CDR3 length equals 19 residues. Germline CDR1 reads SGHTA; CDR2 reads FQGTGA. In DNA, the CDR3 is TGTGCCAGCAGCCTCTCTTGGACTAGCGGGAGGAAATCCTACAATGAGCAGTTCTTC. Protein sequence: CASSLSWTSGRKSYNEQFF. Based on the CDR3 plus reference TRBV7-3 and TRBJ2-1, the full variable domain is GAGVSQTPSNKVTEKGKYVELRCDPISGHTALYWYRQSLGQGPEFLIYFQGTGAADDSGLPNDRFFAVRPEGSVSTLKIQRTERGDSAVYLCASSLSWTSGRKSYNEQFFGPGTRLTVL.

The CDR3 DNA reads TGTGCCAGCAGTGAGTACGATGAGCAGTTCTTC. Translation gives CASSEYDEQFF. V and J are TRBV2 and TRBJ2-1; D remains unclear. The CDR3 runs to 11 residues. CDR1 is SNHLY, CDR2 FYNNEI, per germline. V gave up 3 bases and J gave up 8 bases, with 5 bases separating them.

V gene TRBV3-1 (or the pseudogene TRBV3-2) combines with J gene TRBJ1-2, with D tentatively TRBD1 (6 bases). Between the trimmed V and J ends, which lost 1 base and 5 bases, there was a span of 11 bases. CDR1 and CDR2 (germline): LGHDT, YNNKEL (reference sequence). This CDR3 spans 14 amino acids. Written as DNA, the CDR3 is TGTGCCAGCAGCCAAGTGCCGGGGGCATATGGCTACACCTTC. Its translation: CASSQVPGAYGYTF.

The chain is built from TRBV6-5 and TRBJ2-7; 10 bases fit TRBD1. V lost 6 bases and J lost 5; bases outside the gene matches: 4. CDR3 length equals 13 residues. The germline V gene has CDR1 MNHEY and CDR2 SVGAGI. CDR3 amino acids: CASSDRGLNEQYF. DNA of the CDR3: TGTGCCAGCAGCGACAGGGGGCTAAACGAGCAGTACTTC.

The rearrangement uses TRBV6-6 and TRBJ2-7; D uncertain. The CDR3 extends over 13 amino acids. Trimming stripped 4 bases from V and 2 bases from J, with 9 bases between. Germline V gene sequence: CDR1 MNHNY, CDR2 SVGAGI (reference sequence). CDR3 sequence (DNA): TGTGCCAGCAGTTTGCCTGGGGCCTACGAGCAGTACTTC. Its translation is CASSLPGAYEQYF.

V and J are TRBV5-1 and TRBJ1-2, with D possibly TRBD1 on 5 matching bases. Trimming removed 3 bases from V and 1 base from J, with 13 bases in between. The V gene's germline CDR1 is SGHRS and CDR2 YFSETQ. The CDR3 has 15 amino acids. The CDR3 DNA sequence: TGCGCCAGCAGCTACCTGCAGGGCCTTAACTATGGCTACACCTTC. Translated, it gives CASSYLQGLNYGYTF.

The rearrangement joins TRBV7-9 to TRBJ2-7, with D perhaps TRBD2 (5 bases). Germline V CDR1 and CDR2: SEHNR, FQNEAQ (reference sequence). Trimming took 2 bases from V and 6 from J, leaving 14 bases between them. The CDR3 length is 14 residues. In DNA form, the CDR3 reads TGTGCCAGCAGCTTAAATACCGGTGGAGGCGAGCAGTACTTC. Protein product: CASSLNTGGGEQYF.

The chain combines TRBV10-2 with TRBJ2-7; 10 bases fit TRBD2. V shed 6 bases, J shed 0 bases, and the junction held 2 bases outside the gene matches. CDR1 and CDR2 from the germline V gene are WSHSY and SAAADI. The CDR3 is 14 residues long. CDR3 in amino acids: CASRPSGGSYEQYF. As DNA, the CDR3 is TGCGCCAGCAGGCCTAGCGGGGGCTCCTACGAGCAGTACTTC.

This clone was seen only once. This chain joins TRBV19 and TRBJ1-1; D is possibly TRBD1 (6 bases). The V gene lost 5 bases and the J gene lost 7 bases, with 17 bases spanning the gap. CDR3 length: 14 amino acids. Germline V gene data show CDR1 as LNHDA and CDR2 as SQIVND (reference sequence). The CDR3 coding sequence is TGTGCCAGTAGTGTGGTCGACCGGGACATTGAAGCTTTCTTT. Its protein is CASSVVDRDIEAFF.

The gene calls are TRBV19 and TRBJ1-2, with D tentatively TRBD1 (6 bases). This CDR3 spans 13 amino acids. CDR1 is LNHDA and CDR2 is SQIVND in the germline V gene (reference sequence). V was trimmed by 7 bases and J by 6 bases, leaving 15 bases between them. The CDR3 nucleotides read TGTGCCAGTAATTTTTGGGGGCGACATGGCTACACCTTC. Protein product: CASNFWGRHGYTF.

This chain uses TRBV4-1 with TRBJ1-6, with D unresolved. Looked up from germline, CDR1 is MGHRA and CDR2 is YSYEKL. The CDR3 is made up of 12 amino acids. V lost 2 bases, J lost 14 bases, and 10 bases lay in between. For the CDR3, the DNA is TGCGCCAGCAGCCAACCAACCATTGCCCTCCACTTT. This encodes CASSQPTIALHF.

This clone was counted once. The chain joins TRBV3-1 (or the pseudogene TRBV3-2) to TRBJ2-5; weak D call: TRBD1 (5 bases). Trimming took 7 bases from V and 5 from J, leaving 14 bases between them. The CDR3 runs 13 residues. The V gene's germline CDR1 is LGHDT and CDR2 YNNKEL (reference sequence). CDR3 region: CASTSMGPETQYF. DNA of the CDR3: TGTGCCAGCACCTCAATGGGGCCCGAGACCCAGTACTTC.

The J gene is TRBJ2-1, the V gene TRBV7-9; D unclear. The V end lost 4 bases, the J end lost 3 bases, and 10 bases lay between the germline ends. CDR3 length: 14 residues. From germline, CDR1 is SEHNR and CDR2 FQNEAQ (reference sequence). The CDR3 here is CASSSPNLYNEQFF. CDR3 nucleotide sequence: TGTGCCAGCAGCTCCCCGAATCTCTACAATGAGCAGTTCTTC. The whole variable domain, remainder taken from reference TRBV7-9 and TRBJ2-1, is DTGVSQNPRHKITKRGQNVTFRCDPISEHNRLYWYRQTLGQGPEFLTYFQNEAQLEKSRLLSDRFSAERPKGSFSTLEIQRTEQGDSAMYLCASSSPNLYNEQFFGPGTRLTVL.

This chain joins TRBV12-3 or TRBV12-4 and TRBJ1-1; D not certain. V dropped 6 bases and J dropped 4 bases, with 12 bases sitting between them. This CDR3 contains 13 residues. CDR3 sequence (DNA): TGTGCCAGCAGCCCCCGCCCTAGCACTGAAGCTTTCTTT. The encoded protein is CASSPRPSTEAFF.

The chain recombines TRBV7-8 with TRBJ2-1, with 11 bases identical to TRBD2. Germline CDR1 is SGHVS and CDR2 is FQNEAQ. V dropped 1 base and J dropped 4; count of bases not matched to a gene: 3. The CDR3 runs to 16 residues. The CDR3 sequence is CASSLEGTSGYNEQFF. The CDR3 DNA follows: TGTGCCAGCAGCTTAGAAGGGACTAGCGGATACAATGAGCAGTTCTTC. Variable domain in full (rest from reference TRBV7-8 and TRBJ2-1): GAGVSQSPRYKVAKRGQDVALRCDPISGHVSLFWYQQALGQGPEFLTYFQNEAQLDKSGLPSDRFFAERPEGSVSTLKIQRTQQEDSAVYLCASSLEGTSGYNEQFFGPGTRLTVL.

The rearrangement joins TRBV3-1 (or the pseudogene TRBV3-2) to TRBJ2-1, with 7 bases that match TRBD2. Germline CDR1 and CDR2: LGHDT and YNNKEL (reference sequence). V was pared by 5 bases and J by 3 bases, with 10 bases of the junction left unmatched. The CDR3 length is 16 residues. CDR3 nucleotides: TGTGCCAGCAGCGCTACTAGCGCGCGGTTCTACAATGAGCAGTTCTTC. This translates into CASSATSARFYNEQFF.

J is TRBJ1-5 and V is TRBV4-1, with no clear D. Trimming shortened V by 0 bases and J by 0 bases, and 6 bases separated the two germline ends. The germline V gene has CDR1 MGHRA and CDR2 YSYEKL. This CDR3 has 15 residues. DNA of the CDR3: TGCGCCAGCAGCCAAGAATTTCTTAGCAATCAGCCCCAGCATTTT. Its translation: CASSQEFLSNQPQHF.

The table lists this clone with a count of one. The gene calls are TRBV15 and TRBJ2-7, with 7 bases matching TRBD1. From germline, CDR1 is LNHNV and CDR2 YYDKDF (reference sequence). V lost 3 bases to trimming and J lost 3 bases; unmatched junction nucleotides: 11. The CDR3 length is 16 residues. CDR3 sequence (DNA): TGTGCCACCAGCAGGGCCTTGGGGACAGACTTCTACGAGCAGTACTTC. Amino acid sequence: CATSRALGTDFYEQYF.

The chain is built from TRBV7-6 and TRBJ2-7; D is unresolved. The CDR3 is 15 amino acids. Germline CDR1 reads SGHVS; CDR2 reads FNYEAQ. V shed 4 bases and J shed 3 bases, with 16 bases lying between them. The CDR3 nucleotides are TGTGCCAGCAGCTCCCGCCGGCTAGTAGGCTACGAGCAGTACTTC. It yields the protein CASSSRRLVGYEQYF.

The chain joins TRBV6-5 to TRBJ1-2, with 9 bases lining up with TRBD1. The V gene's germline CDR1 is MNHEY and CDR2 SVGAGI. V was pared by 6 bases and J by 0 bases, with 5 bases of the junction left unmatched. The CDR3 loop spans 15 amino acids. For the CDR3, the DNA is TGTGCCAGCAGGGATCGACAGGGGGCTAACTATGGCTACACCTTC. Its protein is CASRDRQGANYGYTF.

This sequence joins TRBV28 and TRBJ2-4; 7 bases align to TRBD2. Germline V gene lookup returns CDR1 MDHEN and CDR2 SYDVKM. V lost 3 bases to trimming and J lost 5 bases; unmatched junction nucleotides: 4. The CDR3 has 14 amino acids. The CDR3 spells CASSFAGGENIQYF. The CDR3 DNA reads TGTGCCAGCAGTTTCGCTGGGGGGGAAAACATTCAGTACTTC.

The chain links TRBV3-1 (or the pseudogene TRBV3-2) to TRBJ2-3, with D perhaps matching TRBD2 (5 bases). Trimming pared 3 bases from V and 7 bases from J, leaving 14 bases between. The CDR3 extends over 14 amino acids. CDR1 is LGHDT and CDR2 is YNNKEL in the germline V gene (reference sequence). The CDR3 region is CASSHLSLGNTQYF. The CDR3 nucleotides are TGTGCCAGCAGCCATCTTAGTCTCGGGAATACGCAGTATTTT.

The chain joins TRBV28 to TRBJ1-2; D is ambiguous. The CDR3 loop spans 15 amino acids. Looked up from germline, CDR1 is MDHEN and CDR2 is SYDVKM. V was shortened by 3 bases and J by 6 bases, with 17 bases between the two germline ends. In DNA, the CDR3 is TGTGCCAGCAGTTTGGTTTCAGTTAGTGTCGATGGCTACACCTTC. It yields the protein CASSLVSVSVDGYTF.

V usage is TRBV7-9 and J usage is TRBJ1-3, with 10 bases lining up with TRBD1. Germline assignment: CDR1 SEHNR and CDR2 FQNEAQ (reference sequence). Unmatched junction bases numbered 7, after V lost 5 bases and J lost 0 bases. CDR3 length: 17 amino acids. The CDR3 DNA sequence: TGTGCCAGCAGCCCACGACAGGGGGCGAACTCTGGAAACACCATATATTTT. Translated: CASSPRQGANSGNTIYF.

This clone showed up just once. This chain links TRBV28 with TRBJ1-2, with TRBD1 matching over 12 bases. The CDR3 runs to 16 residues. The junction had 9 bases not matched to a gene; V was cut back by 6 bases and J by 4 bases. The V gene's germline CDR1 is MDHEN and CDR2 SYDVKM. CDR3 DNA sequence: TGTGCCAGCAGCCGGGACAGGGGGCCTGCGGGCTATGGCTACACCTTC. Encoded protein: CASSRDRGPAGYGYTF.

The chain combines TRBV14 with TRBJ1-6; no firm D call. Trimming left V 0 bases short and J 14 bases short, with 11 bases between. Germline values: CDR1 SGHDN, CDR2 FVKESK. The CDR3 contains 13 residues. This chain's CDR3 is CASSQDLDSALHF. In DNA, the CDR3 is TGTGCCAGCAGCCAAGATCTCGACTCGGCCCTCCACTTT.

The chain carries TRBV19 and TRBJ1-2, with D perhaps matching TRBD1 (5 bases). Germline loops: CDR1 LNHDA, CDR2 SQIVND (reference sequence). The CDR3 runs 16 residues. Trimming shortened V by 3 bases and J by 8 bases, and 22 bases separated the two germline ends. Here the CDR3 reads CASSIPPGHPSGGYTF. DNA of the CDR3: TGTGCCAGTAGTATCCCACCTGGACATCCATCGGGGGGCTACACCTTC.

This clone was picked up one time. The chain uses TRBV9 and TRBJ1-4; D is ambiguous. This CDR3 is 14 amino acids long. Trimming left V 3 bases short and J 0 bases short, with 6 bases between. Germline V CDR1 and CDR2: SGDLS, YYNGEE. The CDR3 sequence: CASSAIATNEKLFF. The CDR3, as DNA: TGTGCCAGCAGCGCCATTGCAACTAATGAAAAACTGTTTTTT.

In its sample, this clone was seen once. A junction boundary mismatches the germline segment, possibly from a read error. The J gene is TRBJ1-2, the V gene TRBV4-1, with D unresolved. This CDR3 is 15 amino acids long. CDR1 and CDR2 (germline): MGHRA, YSYEKL. The chain's CDR3 is CASRQVGRRRDGYTF. CDR3 nucleotide sequence: TGCGCCAGCAGACAAGTTGGCAGGAGGAGGGATGGCTACACCTTC.

The V gene is TRBV5-1, the J gene TRBJ2-2, with D hard to call. Trimming removed 1 base at V and 2 bases at J, with 9 bases between. The CDR3 covers 15 residues. The V gene's germline CDR1 is SGHRS and CDR2 YFSETQ. The DNA of the CDR3 is TGCGCCAGCAGCTTGACACGGACCAACACCGGGGAGCTGTTTTTT. It specifies CASSLTRTNTGELFF.